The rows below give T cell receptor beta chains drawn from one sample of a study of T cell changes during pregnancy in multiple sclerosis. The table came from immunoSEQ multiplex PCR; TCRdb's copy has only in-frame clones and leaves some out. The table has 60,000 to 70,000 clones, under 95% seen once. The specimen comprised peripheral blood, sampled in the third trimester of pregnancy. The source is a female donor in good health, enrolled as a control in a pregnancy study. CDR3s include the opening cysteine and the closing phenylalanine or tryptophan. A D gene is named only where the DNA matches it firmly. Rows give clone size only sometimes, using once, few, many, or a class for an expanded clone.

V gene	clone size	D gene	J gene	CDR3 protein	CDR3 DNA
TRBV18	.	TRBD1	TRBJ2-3	CASSYQGARTDTQYF	TGTGCCAGCTCTTATCAGGGGGCACGGACAGATACGCAGTATTTT
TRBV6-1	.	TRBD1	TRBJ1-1	CASSMTGTMNTEAFF	TGTGCCAGCAGTATGACAGGGACCATGAACACTGAAGCTTTCTTT
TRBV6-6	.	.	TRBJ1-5	CASSLGVFNQPQHF	TGTGCCAGCAGCTTAGGGGTTTTTAATCAGCCCCAGCATTTT
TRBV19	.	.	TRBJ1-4	CASRRGTTNEKLFF	TGTGCCAGTAGGAGGGGGACAACTAATGAAAAACTGTTTTTT
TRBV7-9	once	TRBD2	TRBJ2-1	CASSHQSGGANEQFF	TGTGCCAGCAGCCATCAAAGCGGGGGGGCCAATGAGCAGTTCTTC
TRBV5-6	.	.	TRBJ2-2	CASSPRWGVGTGELFF	TGTGCCAGCAGCCCCCGCTGGGGCGTCGGCACCGGGGAGCTGTTTTTT
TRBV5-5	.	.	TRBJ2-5	CASSLGRGETQYF	TGTGCCAGCAGCTTGGGCAGGGGAGAGACCCAGTACTTC
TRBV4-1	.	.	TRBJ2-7	CASSQEFPTRGEQYF	TGCGCCAGCAGCCAAGAATTCCCGACTCGAGGAGAGCAGTACTTC
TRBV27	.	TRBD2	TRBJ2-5	CASRPLATETQYF	TGTGCCAGCAGACCACTAGCGACAGAGACCCAGTACTTC
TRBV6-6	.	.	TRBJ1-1	CASSPRPGGSGAFF	TGTGCCAGCAGCCCCCGACCGGGGGGCAGTGGGGCTTTCTTT
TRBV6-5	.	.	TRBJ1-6	CASSSPNIASPLHF	TGTGCCAGCAGTTCCCCCAACATCGCTTCACCCCTCCACTTT
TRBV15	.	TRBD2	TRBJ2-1	CATSRKVSGGRNEQFF	TGTGCCACCAGCAGAAAGGTTAGCGGGGGACGTAATGAGCAGTTCTTC
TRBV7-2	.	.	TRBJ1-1	CASSLVQGDTEAFF	TGTGCCAGCAGCTTAGTACAGGGCGACACTGAAGCTTTCTTT
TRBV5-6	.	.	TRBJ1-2	CASSLAPGNYGYTF	TGTGCCAGCAGCTTGGCCCCGGGTAACTATGGCTACACCTTC
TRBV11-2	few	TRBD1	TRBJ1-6	CASSASGTVQGSPLHF	TGTGCCAGCAGCGCTTCTGGGACAGTACAAGGTTCACCCCTCCACTTT
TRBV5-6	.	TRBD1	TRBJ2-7	CASSQSGTGARRQYF	TGTGCCAGCAGCCAGTCCGGGACAGGGGCTCGTCGGCAGTACTTC
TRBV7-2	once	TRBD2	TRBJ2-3	CASSGPSGGALGTDTQYF	TGTGCCAGCAGCGGGCCTAGCGGGGGGGCTCTTGGCACAGATACGCAGTATTTT
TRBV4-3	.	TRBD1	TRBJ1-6	CASSQTGDSYNSPLHF	TGCGCCAGCAGCCAAACAGGGGATTCCTATAATTCACCCCTCCACTTT
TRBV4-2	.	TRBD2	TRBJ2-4	CASSPNRGLAGGHWENIQYF	TGTGCCAGCAGCCCAAATAGGGGACTAGCGGGGGGGCACTGGGAAAACATTCAGTACTTC
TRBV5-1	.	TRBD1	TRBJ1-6	CASSLGTGYSPLHF	TGCGCCAGCAGCTTGGGGACAGGGTATTCACCCCTCCACTTT
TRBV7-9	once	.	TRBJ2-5	CASSLDGLGTQYF	TGTGCCAGCAGCTTAGACGGGTTAGGGACCCAGTACTTC
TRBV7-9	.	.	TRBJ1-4	CASSLLQGSNEKLFF	TGTGCCAGCAGCTTATTACAGGGAAGTAATGAAAAACTGTTTTTT
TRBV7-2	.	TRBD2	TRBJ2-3	CASSSYSGGARTDTQYF	TGTGCCAGCAGCTCCTATAGCGGGGGGGCCCGAACAGATACGCAGTATTTT
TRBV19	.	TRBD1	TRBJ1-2	CASSSLGQGAGYTF	TGTGCCAGTAGCAGCCTGGGACAGGGGGCTGGCTACACCTTC
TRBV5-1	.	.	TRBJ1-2	CASSDGPTETNYGYTF	TGCGCCAGCAGCGATGGGCCGACAGAGACTAACTATGGCTACACCTTC
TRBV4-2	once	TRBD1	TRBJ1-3	CASSRGQGEGTIYF	TGTGCCAGCAGCCGGGGACAGGGAGAAGGCACCATATATTTT
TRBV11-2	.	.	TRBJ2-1	CASSLETGNYNEQFF	TGTGCCAGCAGCTTAGAAACAGGGAATTACAATGAGCAGTTCTTC
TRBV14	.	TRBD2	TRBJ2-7	CASSQDSASGSYEQYF	TGTGCCAGCAGCCAAGATAGTGCTAGCGGATCCTACGAGCAGTACTTC
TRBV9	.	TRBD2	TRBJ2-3	CASSVEGGGSTDTQYF	TGTGCCAGCAGCGTAGAGGGCGGGGGAAGCACAGATACGCAGTATTTT
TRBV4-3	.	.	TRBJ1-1	CASSPPTGEEAFF	TGCGCCAGCAGCCCCCCGACTGGGGAGGAAGCTTTCTTT
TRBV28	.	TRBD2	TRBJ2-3	CASRSGGLSTDTQYF	TGTGCCAGCAGGAGCGGGGGCCTTAGCACAGATACGCAGTATTTT
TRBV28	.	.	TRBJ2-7	CASSLRVEQYF	TGTGCCAGCAGCTTGAGGGTTGAGCAGTACTTC
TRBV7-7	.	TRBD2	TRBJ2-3	CASSKGRGDLITDTQYF	TGTGCTAGCAGCAAGGGGCGGGGGGATCTTATTACAGATACGCAGTATTTT
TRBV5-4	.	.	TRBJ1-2	CASSFQGSGYGYTF	TGTGCCAGCAGCTTTCAGGGGTCCGGCTATGGCTACACCTTC
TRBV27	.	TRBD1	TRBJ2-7	CASRLSLDRVHEQYF	TGTGCCAGCAGATTATCCCTAGACAGGGTCCACGAGCAGTACTTC
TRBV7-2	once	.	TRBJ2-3	CASTRLGGSADTQYF	TGTGCCAGCACCAGATTGGGGGGAAGTGCAGATACGCAGTATTTT
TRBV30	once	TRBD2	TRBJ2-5	CAWSVGRGGQETQYF	TGTGCCTGGAGTGTCGGGCGGGGGGGTCAAGAGACCCAGTACTTC
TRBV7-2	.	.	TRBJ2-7	CASSPRLGLYEQYF	TGTGCCAGCAGCCCCAGATTAGGACTCTACGAGCAGTACTTC
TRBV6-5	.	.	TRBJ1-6	CASSYSDSNNSPLHF	TGTGCCAGCAGTTACTCGGACAGTAATAATTCACCCCTCCACTTT
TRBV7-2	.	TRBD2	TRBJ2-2	CASSRAAGGLAGELFF	TGTGCCAGCAGCCGGGCTGCGGGGGGGTTGGCCGGGGAGCTGTTTTTT
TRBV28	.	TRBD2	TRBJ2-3	CASSPGGGDTQYF	TGTGCCAGCAGTCCCGGGGGAGGGGATACGCAGTATTTT
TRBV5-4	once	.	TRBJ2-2	CASSSPDRRSTGELFF	TGTGCCAGCAGCTCACCCGACAGGAGGAGCACCGGGGAGCTGTTTTTT
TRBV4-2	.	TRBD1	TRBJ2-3	CASSQEGGSTDTQYF	TGTGCCAGCAGCCAAGAAGGGGGCAGCACAGATACGCAGTATTTT
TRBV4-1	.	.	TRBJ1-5	CASSQGPARRGYSNQPQHF	TGCGCCAGCAGCCAAGGCCCAGCGCGAAGGGGCTATAGCAATCAGCCCCAGCATTTT
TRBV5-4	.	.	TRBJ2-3	CASSLGTQAQYF	TGTGCCAGCAGCTTGGGGACACAGGCGCAGTATTTT
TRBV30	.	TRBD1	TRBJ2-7	CAWSNRGPSYEQYF	TGTGCCTGGAGTAACAGGGGGCCCTCCTACGAGCAGTACTTC
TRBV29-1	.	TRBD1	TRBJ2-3	CSVTGQGVTDTQYF	TGCAGCGTGACGGGACAGGGGGTAACAGATACGCAGTATTTT
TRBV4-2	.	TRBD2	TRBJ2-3	CASSQGLAPDTQYF	TGTGCCAGCAGCCAGGGACTAGCTCCAGATACGCAGTATTTT
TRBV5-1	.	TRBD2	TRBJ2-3	CASDMGGDTQYF	TGCGCCAGCGATATGGGGGGGGATACGCAGTATTTT